This T cell receptor beta chain was documented in a study of CD8 T cells in Susac syndrome. Reverse transcription of about 0.5 to 1 ug RNA used random hexamers. TCRdb re-analysed the immunoSEQ multiplex PCR reads in MiXCR, keeping a single row per CDR3 protein. The sample has 300,000 to 350,000 distinct CDR3 sequences, 92% seen once. Germline CDR1 and CDR2: KGHSH and LQKENI. The CDR3 contains 13 residues. Trimming took off 0 bases at V and 8 bases at J, with 8 bases between the two ends. The source is a human donor with multiple sclerosis. The material sequenced was CD4+ T cells from PBMCs. The chain is built from TRBV18 and TRBJ2-1; no definite D call. CDR3 residues: CASSPPSKYEQFF. The DNA of the CDR3 is TGTGCCAGCTCACCACCGTCTAAGTATGAGCAGTTCTTC.